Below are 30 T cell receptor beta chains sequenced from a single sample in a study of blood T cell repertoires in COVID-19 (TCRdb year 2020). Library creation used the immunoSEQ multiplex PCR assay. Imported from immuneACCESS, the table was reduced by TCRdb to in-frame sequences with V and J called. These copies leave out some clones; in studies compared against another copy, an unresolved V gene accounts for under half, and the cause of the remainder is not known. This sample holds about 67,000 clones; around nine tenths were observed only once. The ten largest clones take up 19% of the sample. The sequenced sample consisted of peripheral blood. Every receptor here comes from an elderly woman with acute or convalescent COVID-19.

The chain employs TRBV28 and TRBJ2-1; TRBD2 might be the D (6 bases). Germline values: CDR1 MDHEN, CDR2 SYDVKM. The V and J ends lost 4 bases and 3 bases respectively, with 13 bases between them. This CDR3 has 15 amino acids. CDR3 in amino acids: CASSSGGGFYNEQFF. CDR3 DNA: TGTGCCAGCAGTTCCGGGGGTGGATTCTACAATGAGCAGTTCTTC.

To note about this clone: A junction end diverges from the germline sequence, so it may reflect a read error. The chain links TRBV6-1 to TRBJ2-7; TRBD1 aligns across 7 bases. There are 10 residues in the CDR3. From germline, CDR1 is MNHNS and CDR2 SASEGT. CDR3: CASSDVGQSF. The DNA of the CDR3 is TGTGCCAGCAGTGATGTGGGACAGAGCTTC.

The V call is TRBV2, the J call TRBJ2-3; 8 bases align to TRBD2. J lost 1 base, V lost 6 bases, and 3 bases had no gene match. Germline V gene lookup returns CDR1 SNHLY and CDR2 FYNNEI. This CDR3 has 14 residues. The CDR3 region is CASRKTSGTDTQYF. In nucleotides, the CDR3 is TGTGCCAGCAGGAAGACTAGCGGCACAGATACGCAGTATTTT.

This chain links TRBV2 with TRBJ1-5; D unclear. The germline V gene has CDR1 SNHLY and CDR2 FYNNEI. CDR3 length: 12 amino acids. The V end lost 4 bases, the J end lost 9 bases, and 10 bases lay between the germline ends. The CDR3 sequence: CASSGSGRPQHF. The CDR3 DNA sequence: TGTGCCAGCAGTGGTTCCGGGAGGCCCCAGCATTTT.

CDR3 DNA: TGCGCCAGCAGCGACGGACAGGCCACTGAAGCTTTCTTT. Its protein product is CASSDGQATEAFF. The chain uses TRBV5-1 and TRBJ1-1; TRBD1 agrees at 7 bases. There are 13 residues in the CDR3. V was pared by 4 bases and J by 4 bases, with 4 bases of the junction left unmatched. Germline CDR1 SGHRS, CDR2 YFSETQ.

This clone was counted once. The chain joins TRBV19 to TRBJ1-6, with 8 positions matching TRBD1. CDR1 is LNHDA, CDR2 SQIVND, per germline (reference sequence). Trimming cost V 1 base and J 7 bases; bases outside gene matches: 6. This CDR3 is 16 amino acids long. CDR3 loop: CASSIATDRGNSPLHF. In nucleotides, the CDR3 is TGTGCCAGTAGTATAGCAACCGACAGGGGCAATTCACCCCTCCACTTT. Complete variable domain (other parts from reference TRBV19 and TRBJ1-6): DGGITQSPKYLFRKEGQNVTLSCEQNLNHDAMYWYRQDPGQGLRLIYYSQIVNDFQKGDIAEGYSVSREKKESFPLTVTSAQKNPTAFYLCASSIATDRGNSPLHFGNGTRLTVT.

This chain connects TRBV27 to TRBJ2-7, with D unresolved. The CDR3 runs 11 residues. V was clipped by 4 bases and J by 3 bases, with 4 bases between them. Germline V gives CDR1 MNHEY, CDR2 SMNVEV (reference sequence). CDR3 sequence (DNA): TGTGCCAGCAGTTACGGCTACGAGCAGTACTTC. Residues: CASSYGYEQYF.

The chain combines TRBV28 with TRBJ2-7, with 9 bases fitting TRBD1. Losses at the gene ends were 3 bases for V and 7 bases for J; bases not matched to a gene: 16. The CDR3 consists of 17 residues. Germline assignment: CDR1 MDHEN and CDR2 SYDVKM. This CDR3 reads CASSLGTGSGTSEEQYF. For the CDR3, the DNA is TGTGCCAGCAGTTTGGGGACAGGGAGTGGTACTTCGGAGGAGCAGTACTTC.

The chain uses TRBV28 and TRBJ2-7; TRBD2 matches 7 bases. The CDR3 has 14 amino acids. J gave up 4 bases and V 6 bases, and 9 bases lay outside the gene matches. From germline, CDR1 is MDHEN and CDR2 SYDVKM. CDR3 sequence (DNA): TGTGCCAGCAGCCAGACACCGGGACTATACGAGCAGTACTTC. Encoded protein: CASSQTPGLYEQYF.

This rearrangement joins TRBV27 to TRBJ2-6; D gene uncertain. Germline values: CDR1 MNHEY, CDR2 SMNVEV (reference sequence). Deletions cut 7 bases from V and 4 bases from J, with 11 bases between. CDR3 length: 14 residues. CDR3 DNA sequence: TGTGCCAGCAACTTGTACGAAGGGGCCAACGTCCTGACTTTC. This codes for CASNLYEGANVLTF.

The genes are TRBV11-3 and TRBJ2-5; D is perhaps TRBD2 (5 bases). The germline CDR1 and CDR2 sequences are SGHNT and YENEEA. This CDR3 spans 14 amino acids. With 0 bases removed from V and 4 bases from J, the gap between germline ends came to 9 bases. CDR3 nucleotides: TGTGCCAGCAGCTTAGATAGCCTAGCAGAGACCCAGTACTTC. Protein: CASSLDSLAETQYF.

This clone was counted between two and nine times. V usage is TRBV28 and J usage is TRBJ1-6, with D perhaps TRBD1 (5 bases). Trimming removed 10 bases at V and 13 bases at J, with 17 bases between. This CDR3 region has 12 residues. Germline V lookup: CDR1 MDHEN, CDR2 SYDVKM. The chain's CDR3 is CATSLAGRPLHF. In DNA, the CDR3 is TGTGCCACCTCTTTGGCAGGGCGCCCCCTCCACTTT.

The CDR3 spells CASSQEAANYGYTF. DNA for the CDR3: TGCGCCAGCAGCCAAGAAGCAGCGAACTATGGCTACACCTTC. This chain connects TRBV4-3 to TRBJ1-2; D unresolved. The CDR3 consists of 14 residues. Deletions cut 0 bases from V and 2 bases from J, with 7 bases between. Germline V CDR1 and CDR2: LGHNA, YSLEER.

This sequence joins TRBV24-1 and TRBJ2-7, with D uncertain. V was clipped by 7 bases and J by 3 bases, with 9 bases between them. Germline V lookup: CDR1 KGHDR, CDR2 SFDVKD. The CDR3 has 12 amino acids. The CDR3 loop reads CATSPTGYEQYF. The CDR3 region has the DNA TGTGCCACCAGCCCAACTGGCTACGAGCAGTACTTC.

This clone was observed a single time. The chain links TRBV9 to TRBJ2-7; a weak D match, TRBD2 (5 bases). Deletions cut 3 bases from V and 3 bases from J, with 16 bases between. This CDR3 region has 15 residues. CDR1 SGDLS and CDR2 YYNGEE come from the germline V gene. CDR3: CASSASVGDYYEQYF. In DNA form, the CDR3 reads TGTGCCAGCAGCGCCTCGGTCGGGGATTACTACGAGCAGTACTTC.

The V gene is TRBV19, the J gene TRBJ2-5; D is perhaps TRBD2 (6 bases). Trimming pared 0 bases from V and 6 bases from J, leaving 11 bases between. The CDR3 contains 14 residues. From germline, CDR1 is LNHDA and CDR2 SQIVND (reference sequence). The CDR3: CASSIEAGRKTQYF. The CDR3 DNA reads TGTGCCAGTAGTATAGAGGCGGGGCGGAAGACCCAGTACTTC.

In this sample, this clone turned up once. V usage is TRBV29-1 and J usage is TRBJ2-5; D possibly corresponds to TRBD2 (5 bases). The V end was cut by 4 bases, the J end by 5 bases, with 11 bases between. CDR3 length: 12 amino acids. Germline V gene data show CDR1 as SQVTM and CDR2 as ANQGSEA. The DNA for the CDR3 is TGCAGCGTTGCGAGGGCCGGGGAGACCCAGTACTTC. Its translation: CSVARAGETQYF.

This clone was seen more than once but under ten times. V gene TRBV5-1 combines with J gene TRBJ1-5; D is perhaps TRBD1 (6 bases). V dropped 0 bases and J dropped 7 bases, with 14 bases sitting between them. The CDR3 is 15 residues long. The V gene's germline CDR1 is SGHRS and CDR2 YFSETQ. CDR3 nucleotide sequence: TGCGCCAGCAGCTTGGTTTCAGGGGCAGAACAGCCCCAGCATTTT. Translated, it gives CASSLVSGAEQPQHF. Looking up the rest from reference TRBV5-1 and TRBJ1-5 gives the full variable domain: KAGVTQTPRYLIKTRGQQVTLSCSPISGHRSVSWYQQTPGQGLQFLFEYFSETQRNKGNFPGRFSGRQFSNSRSEMNVSTLELGDSALYLCASSLVSGAEQPQHFGDGTRLSIL.

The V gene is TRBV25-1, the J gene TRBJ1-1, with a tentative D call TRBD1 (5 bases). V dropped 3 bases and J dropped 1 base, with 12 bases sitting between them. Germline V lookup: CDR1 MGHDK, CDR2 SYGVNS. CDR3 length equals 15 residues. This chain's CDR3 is CASSEGRGRNTEAFF. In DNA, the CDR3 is TGTGCCAGCAGTGAGGGTCGGGGGAGGAACACTGAAGCTTTCTTT.

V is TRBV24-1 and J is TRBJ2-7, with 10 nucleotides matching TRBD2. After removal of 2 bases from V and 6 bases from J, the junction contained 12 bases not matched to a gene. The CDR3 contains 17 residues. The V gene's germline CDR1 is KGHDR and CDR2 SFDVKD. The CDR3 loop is CATSDSSGPGLAFEQYF. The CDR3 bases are TGTGCCACCAGTGATTCCTCAGGGCCGGGACTAGCGTTCGAGCAGTACTTC.

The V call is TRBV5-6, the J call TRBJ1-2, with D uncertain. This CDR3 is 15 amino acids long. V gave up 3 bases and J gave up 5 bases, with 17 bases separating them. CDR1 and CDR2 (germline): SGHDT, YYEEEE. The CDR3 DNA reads TGTGCCAGCAGCTCCGAAACTAGGACGTCTTATGGCTACACCTTC. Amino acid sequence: CASSSETRTSYGYTF.

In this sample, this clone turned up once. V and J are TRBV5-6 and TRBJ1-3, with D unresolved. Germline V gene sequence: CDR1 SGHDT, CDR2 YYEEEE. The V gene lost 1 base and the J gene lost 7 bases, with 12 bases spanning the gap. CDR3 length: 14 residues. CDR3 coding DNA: TGTGCCAGCAGCTTGCTGGGCCCGGGGAACACCATATATTTT. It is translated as CASSLLGPGNTIYF.

The CDR3 spells CASDTGPGGYTF. In DNA, the CDR3 is TGTGCCAGCGACACAGGGCCGGGTGGCTACACCTTC. This chain joins TRBV28 and TRBJ1-2; a possible D gene is TRBD1 (6 bases). The germline CDR1 and CDR2 sequences are MDHEN and SYDVKM. The length of the CDR3 is 12 residues. V lost 8 bases, J lost 7 bases, and 14 bases lay in between.

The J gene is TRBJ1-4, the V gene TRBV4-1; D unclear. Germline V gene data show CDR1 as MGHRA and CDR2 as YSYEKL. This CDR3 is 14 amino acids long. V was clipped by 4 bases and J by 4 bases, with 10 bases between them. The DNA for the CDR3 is TGCGCCAGCAGCCCCCCGGGAGTTAATGAAAAACTGTTTTTT. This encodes CASSPPGVNEKLFF.

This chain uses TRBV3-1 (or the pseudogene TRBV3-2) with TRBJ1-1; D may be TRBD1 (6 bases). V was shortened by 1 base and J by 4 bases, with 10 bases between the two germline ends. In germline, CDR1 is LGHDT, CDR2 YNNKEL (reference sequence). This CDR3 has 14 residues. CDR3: CASSQGRGSTEAFF. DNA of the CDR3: TGTGCCAGCAGCCAAGGCAGGGGATCCACTGAAGCTTTCTTT.

CDR3: CASGLSEETQYF. The CDR3 DNA reads TGTGCTAGTGGTTTGTCCGAAGAGACCCAGTACTTC. The genes are TRBV12-5 and TRBJ2-5; D unresolved. The CDR3 contains 12 residues. The ends were cut back, 2 bases at V and 3 bases at J, with 4 bases in the middle. CDR1 is LGHNT, CDR2 FRNRAP, per germline.

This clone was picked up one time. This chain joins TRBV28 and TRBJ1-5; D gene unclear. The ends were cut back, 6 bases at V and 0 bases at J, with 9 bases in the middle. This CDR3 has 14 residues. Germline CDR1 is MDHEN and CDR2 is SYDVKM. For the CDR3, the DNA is TGTGCCAGCAGCCCCAACTATAGCAATCAGCCCCAGCATTTT. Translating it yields CASSPNYSNQPQHF.

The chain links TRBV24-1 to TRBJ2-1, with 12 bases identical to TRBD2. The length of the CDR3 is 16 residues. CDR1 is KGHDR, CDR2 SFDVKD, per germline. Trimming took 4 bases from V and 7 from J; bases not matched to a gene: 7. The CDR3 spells CATSESSSGRGNEQFF. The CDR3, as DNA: TGTGCCACCAGTGAATCCTCTAGCGGGAGGGGGAATGAGCAGTTCTTC.

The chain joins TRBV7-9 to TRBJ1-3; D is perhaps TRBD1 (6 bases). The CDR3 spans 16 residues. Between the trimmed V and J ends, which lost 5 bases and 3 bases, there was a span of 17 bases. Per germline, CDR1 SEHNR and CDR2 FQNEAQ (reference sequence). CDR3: CASSPVRGASGNTIYF. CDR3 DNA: TGTGCCAGCAGCCCCGTCCGGGGGGCAAGTGGAAACACCATATATTTT.

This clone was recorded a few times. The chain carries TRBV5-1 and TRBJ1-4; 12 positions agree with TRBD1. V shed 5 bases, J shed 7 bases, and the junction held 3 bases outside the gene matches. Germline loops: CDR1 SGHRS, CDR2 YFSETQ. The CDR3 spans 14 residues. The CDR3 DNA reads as TGCGCCAGCAGTGGGACAGGGGGCTTTGAAAAACTGTTTTTT. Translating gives CASSGTGGFEKLFF.